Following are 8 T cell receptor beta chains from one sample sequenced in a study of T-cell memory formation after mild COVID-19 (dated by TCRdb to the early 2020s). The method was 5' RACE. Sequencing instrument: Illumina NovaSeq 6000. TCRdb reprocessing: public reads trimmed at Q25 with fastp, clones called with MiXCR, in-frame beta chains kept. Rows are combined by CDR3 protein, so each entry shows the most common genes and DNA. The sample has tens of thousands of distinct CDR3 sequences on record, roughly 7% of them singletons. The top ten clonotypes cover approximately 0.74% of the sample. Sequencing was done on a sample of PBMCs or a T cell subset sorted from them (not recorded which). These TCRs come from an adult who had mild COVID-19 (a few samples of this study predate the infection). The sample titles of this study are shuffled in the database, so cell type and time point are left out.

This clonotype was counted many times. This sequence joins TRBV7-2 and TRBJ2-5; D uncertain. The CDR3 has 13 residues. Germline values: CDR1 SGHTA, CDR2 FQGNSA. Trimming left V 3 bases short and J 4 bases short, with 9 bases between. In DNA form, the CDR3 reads TGTGCCAGCAGCTTTGGGGAAGGAGAGACCCAGTACTTC. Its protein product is CASSFGEGETQYF.

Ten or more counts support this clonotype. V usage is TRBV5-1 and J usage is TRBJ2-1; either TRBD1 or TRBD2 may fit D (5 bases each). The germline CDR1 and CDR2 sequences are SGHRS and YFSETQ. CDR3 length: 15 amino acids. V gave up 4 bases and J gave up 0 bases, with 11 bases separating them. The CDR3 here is CASSPRGPSYNEQFF. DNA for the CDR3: TGCGCCAGCAGCCCCCGGGGACCCTCCTACAATGAGCAGTTCTTC.

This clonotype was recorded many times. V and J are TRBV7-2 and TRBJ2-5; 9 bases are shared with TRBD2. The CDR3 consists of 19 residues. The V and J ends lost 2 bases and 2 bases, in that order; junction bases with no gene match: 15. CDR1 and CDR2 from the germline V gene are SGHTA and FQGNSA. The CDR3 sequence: CASSLIRGNLAGEQETQYF. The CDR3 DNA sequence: TGTGCCAGCAGCTTAATAAGGGGAAATTTAGCGGGAGAACAAGAGACCCAGTACTTC.

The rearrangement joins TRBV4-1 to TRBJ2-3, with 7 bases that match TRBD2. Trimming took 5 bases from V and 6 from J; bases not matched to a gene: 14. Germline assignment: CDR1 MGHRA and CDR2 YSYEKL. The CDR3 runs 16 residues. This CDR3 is CASSTKDWGGEDTQYF. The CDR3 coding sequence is TGCGCCAGCAGCACCAAGGATTGGGGGGGGGAGGATACGCAGTATTTT.

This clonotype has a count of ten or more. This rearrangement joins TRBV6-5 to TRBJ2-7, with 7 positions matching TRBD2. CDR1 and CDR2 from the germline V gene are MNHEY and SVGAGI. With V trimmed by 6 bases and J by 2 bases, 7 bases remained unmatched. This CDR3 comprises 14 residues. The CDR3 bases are TGTGCCAGCAGAAACCCCGCGGGAGCCTACGAGCAGTACTTC. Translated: CASRNPAGAYEQYF.

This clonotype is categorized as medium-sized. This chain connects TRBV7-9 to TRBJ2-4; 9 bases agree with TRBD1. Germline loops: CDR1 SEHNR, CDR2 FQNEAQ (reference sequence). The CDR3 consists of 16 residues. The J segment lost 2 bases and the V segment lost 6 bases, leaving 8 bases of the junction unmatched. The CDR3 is CASSLPGTGTKNIQYF. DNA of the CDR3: TGTGCCAGCAGTTTACCCGGGACAGGGACCAAAAACATTCAGTACTTC.

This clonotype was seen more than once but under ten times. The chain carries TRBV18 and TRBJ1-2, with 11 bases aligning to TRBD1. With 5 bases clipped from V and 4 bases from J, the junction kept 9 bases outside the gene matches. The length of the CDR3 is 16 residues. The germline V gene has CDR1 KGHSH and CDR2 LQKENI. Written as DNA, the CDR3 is TGTGCCAGCTCATCTGGACAGGGGGCGCTTGTCTATGGCTACACCTTC. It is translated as CASSSGQGALVYGYTF.

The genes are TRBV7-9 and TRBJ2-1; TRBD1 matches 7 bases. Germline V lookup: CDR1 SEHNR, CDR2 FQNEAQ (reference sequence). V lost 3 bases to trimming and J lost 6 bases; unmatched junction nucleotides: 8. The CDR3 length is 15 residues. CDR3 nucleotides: TGTGCCAGCAGCTTTCCCCGGGCAGGGGGCAATGAGCAGTTCTTC. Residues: CASSFPRAGGNEQFF.